This section outlines one T cell receptor beta chain sequence together with its context. Generated by immunoSEQ multiplex PCR, the TCRdb table keeps only in-frame clones and is missing some. The table has around 50,000 clones, roughly 84% seen once. This specimen comes from a study of PD-L1 blockade in urothelial cancer. Turning to the study itself: Blood was tested 3 weeks (second dose) and 6 weeks into treatment.

Stated time point: peripheral blood 6 weeks after treatment start. Pretreatment sampling and on-treatment sampling together yielded between 1 and 8 samples for each patient. Sequenced here: PBMCs, sampled around atezolizumab (anti-PD-L1) treatment. The TCR sequence derives from a man aged 50 to 59 with urothelial cancer.

The DNA of the CDR3 is TGTGCCAGCAGCTTAGCGGAGTTCTCTGGAAACACCATATATTTT. Residues: CASSLAEFSGNTIYF. The rearrangement joins TRBV7-2 to TRBJ1-3; no clear D gene. This CDR3 region has 15 residues. Germline V gene sequence: CDR1 SGHTA, CDR2 FQGNSA. The V and J ends lost 0 bases and 0 bases respectively, with 6 bases between them.